This T cell receptor beta chain stems from a study of CD4+ T cells in melanoma. Remarks on this clone: As yet, its antigen is unknown.

The germline gives CDR1 SGHNT, CDR2 YYREEE (reference sequence). The CDR3 contains 15 residues. Deletions cut 6 bases from V and 0 bases from J, with 10 bases between. Assay: immunoSEQ multiplex PCR; the TCRdb copy retains only in-frame clones and omits some. The repertoire holds just over 14,000 clones, with less than 65% as singletons. Study-wide points: Diverse differentiation states were reported for melanoma neoantigen-specific CD4+ T cells. A reported correlation linked neoantigen-specific CD4+ T cells to CD8+, macrophage and B cell function.

The chain uses TRBV5-4 and TRBJ2-6, with D possibly TRBD2 on 6 matching bases. This receptor was taken from a human donor with melanoma. Sequences were obtained from cells from a culture (not recorded whether cultured in vitro). CDR3 in amino acids: CASNLGGSGANVLTF. CDR3 DNA: TGTGCCAGCAATCTGGGGGGCTCTGGGGCCAACGTCCTGACTTTC.